The 28 T cell receptor beta chains in this list originate from one sample, sequenced in a study of vaccination and CD4 T cells after COVID-19. CD4+ T cells that had been cultured provided DNA sequenced with the Oncomine TCR Beta short-read assay. Via MiXCR, TCRdb re-called the PCR reads, giving one row per CDR3 protein. The sample includes over 2,500 distinct CDR3 sequences, 20% to 25% of them seen just once. Their antigen targets remain unknown. Specified treatment: approximately nine-day PBMC culture with coronavirus spike peptide pools or control peptides (ViraFEST assay). The sequences come from CD4+ T cells from blood, cultured in vitro, collected after SARS-CoV-2 vaccination. The receptors were sampled from a human donor who had recovered from COVID-19.

Within the sample, this clonotype is hyperexpanded. V and J are TRBV7-2 and TRBJ1-1, with D hard to call. This CDR3 spans 13 amino acids. V gave up 4 bases and J gave up 0 bases, with 6 bases separating them. Germline CDR1 and CDR2: SGHTA and FQGNSA. The DNA for the CDR3 is TGTGCCAGCAGCTCTTATATGAACACTGAAGCTTTCTTT. Encoded protein: CASSSYMNTEAFF.

This clonotype turned up a few times. The chain employs TRBV7-3 and TRBJ2-1; 8 bases fit TRBD1. The CDR3 has 15 amino acids. Germline values: CDR1 SGHTA, CDR2 FQGTGA. Trimming removed 1 base from V and 7 bases from J; junction bases left unmatched: 6. The CDR3 region is CASSLRTGWANEQFF. CDR3 nucleotides: TGTGCCAGCAGCTTAAGGACAGGGTGGGCAAATGAGCAGTTCTTC.

The chain joins TRBV4-3 to TRBJ2-4; D is perhaps TRBD1 (6 bases). The V end was cut by 6 bases, the J end by 1 base, with 16 bases between. CDR1 LGHNA and CDR2 YSLEER come from the germline V gene. The CDR3 sequence is 16 residues long. CDR3 sequence: CASSQSNDRAKNIQYF. The CDR3 nucleotides read TGCGCCAGCAGTCAGAGTAATGACAGGGCCAAAAACATTCAGTACTTC.

This clonotype occurred a few times. The CDR3 nucleotides read TGTGCCAGCAGCTTCAGGATTCCAGGGGTCCATCAGCCCCAGCATTTT. It specifies CASSFRIPGVHQPQHF. J is TRBJ1-5 and V is TRBV5-6; D is possibly TRBD1 (6 bases). The CDR3 is made up of 16 amino acids. V was cut by 2 bases and J by 5 bases, with 17 bases left in between. From germline, CDR1 is SGHDT and CDR2 YYEEEE.

V is TRBV5-1 and J is TRBJ1-1, with a tentative D call TRBD1 (5 bases). Germline V lookup: CDR1 SGHRS, CDR2 YFSETQ. The V gene lost 3 bases and the J gene lost 0 bases, with 9 bases spanning the gap. The CDR3 contains 14 residues. The DNA of the CDR3 is TGCGCCAGCAGCTATGACAGACTGAACACTGAAGCTTTCTTT. The encoded protein is CASSYDRLNTEAFF.

This sequence joins TRBV7-8 and TRBJ1-6; TRBD1 agrees at 7 bases. The trim removed 1 base at V and 2 bases at J, leaving 11 bases unmatched. The CDR3 covers 19 residues. From germline, CDR1 is SGHVS and CDR2 FQNEAQ. Here the CDR3 DNA reads TGTGCCAGCAGCTTAGTGCCCCAGGGGGTAGTGACCTATAATTCACCCCTCCACTTT. It encodes CASSLVPQGVVTYNSPLHF.

Within the sample, this clonotype is medium-sized. The chain combines TRBV20-1 with TRBJ2-6; no firm D call. Trimming took off 4 bases at V and 3 bases at J, with 4 bases between the two ends. This CDR3 has 12 amino acids. The germline V gene has CDR1 DFQATT and CDR2 SNEGSKA (reference sequence). The CDR3: CSAIGGANVLTF. The CDR3 DNA is TGCAGTGCTATAGGTGGGGCCAACGTCCTGACTTTC.

The chain uses TRBV24-1 and TRBJ1-5; TRBD1 aligns across 12 bases. Trimming cost V 7 bases and J 5 bases; bases outside gene matches: 8. This CDR3 has 16 amino acids. Germline V gene data show CDR1 as KGHDR and CDR2 as SFDVKD. In DNA, the CDR3 is TGTGCCACCAGCCCCTCGGGACAGGGGGCAGATCAGCCCCAGCATTTT. Residues: CATSPSGQGADQPQHF.

This chain joins TRBV27 and TRBJ1-2; D possibly corresponds to TRBD1 (6 bases). Germline V gene lookup returns CDR1 MNHEY and CDR2 SMNVEV (reference sequence). Between the trimmed V and J ends, which lost 4 bases and 6 bases, there was a span of 18 bases. The CDR3 is made up of 15 amino acids. The CDR3 protein is CASSSRPGTPNGYTF. CDR3 coding DNA: TGTGCCAGCAGTTCTAGGCCCGGGACACCAAATGGCTACACCTTC.

This clonotype was picked up many times. The rearrangement links TRBV6-1 to TRBJ2-7; 7 bases are shared with TRBD1. Trimming at V came to 6 bases and at J to 3 bases, leaving 2 bases not matched to a gene. The CDR3 consists of 12 residues. CDR1 and CDR2 (germline): MNHNS, SASEGT. CDR3 region: CASRDRVYEQYF. In nucleotides, the CDR3 is TGTGCCAGCAGAGACAGGGTCTACGAGCAGTACTTC.

In this sample, this clonotype is medium-sized. V usage is TRBV7-2 and J usage is TRBJ2-7; TRBD2 agrees at 9 bases. Germline V gives CDR1 SGHTA, CDR2 FQGNSA. The trim removed 4 bases at V and 2 bases at J, leaving 3 bases unmatched. The length of the CDR3 is 14 residues. In DNA form, the CDR3 reads TGTGCCAGCAGCTCTCGGACTAGCGCCTACGAGCAGTACTTC. Its protein product is CASSSRTSAYEQYF.

Of note for this clonotype: A read error may be the cause here, since a much bigger clone is one base away. V is TRBV5-4 and J is TRBJ2-5; 11 bases agree with TRBD2. The germline gives CDR1 SGHNT, CDR2 YYREEE (reference sequence). The CDR3 is made up of 16 amino acids. The CDR3 here is CANSQAPGTSGETQYF. The CDR3 DNA follows: TGTGCCAACAGCCAAGCCCCCGGGACTAGCGGAGAGACCCAGTACTTC.

This chain joins TRBV10-3 and TRBJ2-3, with D perhaps TRBD2 (6 bases). Trimming removed 7 bases at V and 0 bases at J, with 8 bases between. The CDR3 loop spans 13 amino acids. Germline CDR1 reads ENHRY; CDR2 reads SYGVKD. The chain's CDR3 is CAIKAGSTDTQYF. CDR3 in DNA: TGTGCCATCAAGGCGGGAAGCACAGATACGCAGTATTTT.

The V gene is TRBV28, the J gene TRBJ1-1; D remains unclear. This CDR3 is 12 amino acids long. Deletions cut 3 bases from V and 8 bases from J, with 10 bases between. CDR1 and CDR2 from the germline V gene are MDHEN and SYDVKM. CDR3 nucleotides: TGTGCCAGCAGTTTTCGAAACTTCGAAGCTTTCTTT. The encoded protein is CASSFRNFEAFF.

Concerning this clonotype itself: A much larger clonotype is one base distant, so this may be a read error. The CDR3 nucleotides read TGCGCCAGCAGCCAATTAAACGTAGAGACCCAGTACTTC. This codes for CASSQLNVETQYF. The chain joins TRBV4-1 to TRBJ2-5, with no clear D. The germline V and J ends were trimmed by 2 bases and 4 bases, with 8 bases remaining between them. The CDR3 loop spans 13 amino acids. CDR1 is MGHRA and CDR2 is YSYEKL in the germline V gene.

The sample holds a few counts of this clonotype. The rearrangement links TRBV7-8 to TRBJ1-1; D unclear. The CDR3 is 13 residues long. Germline-derived CDR1 and CDR2 are SGHVS and FQNEAQ. V was shortened by 3 bases and J by 11 bases, with 16 bases between the two germline ends. The DNA for the CDR3 is TGTGCCAGCAGCTTCAGTCCTCTCCGGGCCGCTTTCTTT. Translating gives CASSFSPLRAAFF.

This clonotype counts as medium-sized (0.01 to 0.1%). The rearrangement uses TRBV20-1 and TRBJ1-6, with 7 bases aligning to TRBD1. Germline V gives CDR1 DFQATT, CDR2 SNEGSKA (reference sequence). The CDR3 consists of 15 residues. After removal of 0 bases from V and 3 bases from J, the junction contained 2 bases not matched to a gene. In DNA form, the CDR3 reads TGCAGTGCTAGAGACGGGACAGTCTATAATTCACCCCTCCACTTT. Amino acid sequence: CSARDGTVYNSPLHF.

This clonotype was seen only a few times. The chain has TRBV27 and TRBJ2-6, with D possibly called TRBD1 or TRBD2 (5 bases each). V shed 3 bases and J shed 4 bases, with 10 bases lying between them. This CDR3 has 15 residues. Germline-derived CDR1 and CDR2 are MNHEY and SMNVEV (reference sequence). The CDR3 spells CASSLRGAGANVLTF. CDR3 DNA sequence: TGTGCCAGCAGTTTGAGGGGTGCCGGGGCCAACGTCCTGACTTTC.

In this sample, this clonotype turned up many times. The chain employs TRBV6-1 and TRBJ2-7, with no clear D. CDR1 and CDR2 (germline): MNHNS, SASEGT. The CDR3 contains 8 residues. Trimming cost V 6 bases and J 6 bases, with 0 bases left between them. In DNA, the CDR3 is TGTGCCAGCAGCGAGCAGTACTTC. Amino acids: CASSEQYF.

This clonotype is termed medium-sized. This chain uses TRBV7-2 with TRBJ2-7; D perhaps matches TRBD1 (6 bases). Per the germline V gene, CDR1 is SGHTA and CDR2 is FQGNSA. Trimming removed 1 base at V and 3 bases at J, with 16 bases between. The CDR3 has 16 amino acids. DNA for the CDR3: TGTGCCAGCAGCTTAGTTGGTGGGACACCCTACTACGAGCAGTACTTC. Translation: CASSLVGGTPYYEQYF.

The chain has TRBV19 and TRBJ2-7, with 7 nucleotides matching TRBD1. The CDR3 is 14 residues long. Trimming at V came to 3 bases and at J to 2 bases, leaving 4 bases not matched to a gene. CDR1 is LNHDA and CDR2 is SQIVND in the germline V gene (reference sequence). CDR3 sequence (DNA): TGTGCCAGTAGTATGTACAGGGGTGCCTACGAGCAGTACTTC. Translated, it gives CASSMYRGAYEQYF.

The genes are TRBV19 and TRBJ1-2; D is unresolved. V dropped 3 bases and J dropped 0 bases, with 8 bases sitting between them. The length of the CDR3 is 14 residues. Germline V gene lookup returns CDR1 LNHDA and CDR2 SQIVND (reference sequence). The CDR3 bases are TGTGCCAGTAGTATCGTCCAGTCTAACTATGGCTACACCTTC. Its protein product is CASSIVQSNYGYTF.

This clonotype was counted between two and nine times. The rearrangement links TRBV11-1 to TRBJ2-5; D not resolved. Germline V lookup: CDR1 SGHAT, CDR2 FQDESV (reference sequence). V was shortened by 3 bases and J by 5 bases, with 4 bases between the two germline ends. CDR3 size: 11 residues. This CDR3 reads CASSFGETQYF. The CDR3 DNA reads as TGTGCCAGCAGCTTTGGGGAGACCCAGTACTTC.

This clonotype has more than one count but fewer than ten. The chain joins TRBV29-1 to TRBJ2-7, with 8 bases matching TRBD1. V was pared by 6 bases and J by 2 bases, with 6 bases of the junction left unmatched. The CDR3 loop spans 13 amino acids. Germline CDR1 reads SQVTM; CDR2 reads ANQGSEA. The chain's CDR3 is CSVKVDRAYEQYF. The CDR3 coding sequence is TGCAGCGTCAAGGTGGACAGGGCCTACGAGCAGTACTTC.

The rearrangement joins TRBV19 to TRBJ2-3; D gene unclear. The CDR3 has 13 residues. CDR1 and CDR2 from the germline V gene are LNHDA and SQIVND (reference sequence). V was trimmed by 2 bases and J by 1 base, leaving 4 bases between them. The CDR3 here is CASSITGTDTQYF. CDR3 bases: TGTGCCAGTAGTATAACGGGCACAGATACGCAGTATTTT. Combining the CDR3 with reference TRBV19 and TRBJ2-3 gives the whole variable domain DGGITQSPKYLFRKEGQNVTLSCEQNLNHDAMYWYRQDPGQGLRLIYYSQIVNDFQKGDIAEGYSVSREKKESFPLTVTSAQKNPTAFYLCASSITGTDTQYFGPGTRLTVL.

This clonotype has only a few counts. The chain uses TRBV28 and TRBJ2-1, with no clear D. The CDR3 is made up of 9 amino acids. The germline V gene has CDR1 MDHEN and CDR2 SYDVKM. V shed 10 bases and J shed 7 bases, with 5 bases lying between them. For the CDR3, the DNA is TGTGCCACCGGGAATGAGCAGTTCTTC. Translating it yields CATGNEQFF.

The genes are TRBV10-2 and TRBJ1-6; D gene uncertain. Per germline, CDR1 WSHSY and CDR2 SAAADI. The ends were cut back, 2 bases at V and 11 bases at J, with 10 bases in the middle. The length of the CDR3 is 13 residues. CDR3 sequence (DNA): TGCGCCAGCAGTGAGAAAGGTTTGACACCCCTCCACTTT. This codes for CASSEKGLTPLHF.

By frequency in the sample, this clonotype is hyperexpanded. V is TRBV20-1 and J is TRBJ1-5; TRBD1 is a possible D gene (5 bases). CDR3 size: 17 residues. Trimming cost V 0 bases and J 4 bases, with 19 bases left between them. Germline V gives CDR1 DFQATT, CDR2 SNEGSKA (reference sequence). The CDR3, as DNA: TGCAGTGCTAGAGATCGGAGGAGGGATTGGGGGAATCAGCCCCAGCATTTT. Translation gives CSARDRRRDWGNQPQHF.